A selection of T cell receptor beta chains follows, all from one sample in a study of Graves' ophthalmopathy and Graves' hyperthyroidism. TCRdb independently ran MiXCR on the multiplex PCR reads; one entry per CDR3 protein. Of hundreds of thousands of distinct CDR3 sequences listed, under 15% are singletons. Material for sequencing was blood. Every receptor here comes from a woman aged 25 to 39 with Graves' ophthalmopathy. Each CDR3 is given with its conserved first and last residue. A D gene is named only where the DNA matches it firmly. The size field is filled for only some rows; it gives once, few, many or a size class.

length,J,V,D,size,CDR3,DNA
17,TRBJ1-1,TRBV12-3/TRBV12-4,TRBD1,many,CASRHTTGTGGSREAFF,TGTGCCAGCAGGCACACCACCGGTACAGGGGGATCGAGGGAGGCTTTCTTT
14,TRBJ2-5,TRBV6-1,.,many,CASSVTGFSETQYF,TGTGCCAGCAGTGTCACAGGGTTTTCTGAGACCCAGTACTTC
16,TRBJ2-2,TRBV29-1,.,few,CSVEPSGSGNTGELFF,TGCAGCGTTGAACCCTCCGGGAGCGGGAACACCGGGGAGCTGTTTTTT
13,TRBJ2-7,TRBV20-1,.,many,CSRRVPAGYEQYF,TGCAGTCGGCGGGTCCCGGCTGGCTACGAGCAGTACTTC
13,TRBJ1-5,TRBV6-1,.,many,CASQRGVNQPQHF,TGTGCCAGCCAAAGGGGGGTCAATCAGCCCCAGCATTTT
15,TRBJ2-7,TRBV14,.,many,CASSLLGPTSYEQYF,TGTGCCAGCAGTCTACTGGGCCCTACCTCCTACGAGCAGTACTTC
14,TRBJ2-7,TRBV6-1,TRBD1,many,CASSDGQGAEEQYF,TGTGCCAGCAGTGACGGACAGGGGGCTGAAGAGCAGTACTTC
14,TRBJ2-4,TRBV6-2/TRBV6-3,.,.,CASSYGPPRDIQYF,TGTGCCAGCAGTTACGGTCCCCCTCGGGACATTCAGTACTTC
14,TRBJ2-2,TRBV28,.,few,CASSLMRSTGELFF,TGTGCCAGCAGTTTAATGCGGAGCACCGGGGAGCTGTTTTTT
15,TRBJ1-5,TRBV28,.,many,CASSFEDSNNQPQHF,TGTGCCAGCAGTTTTGAAGACAGTAACAATCAGCCCCAGCATTTT
15,TRBJ2-7,TRBV27,TRBD2,many,CASSTRLAEKYEQYF,TGTGCCAGCAGTACCCGACTAGCGGAAAAATACGAGCAGTACTTC